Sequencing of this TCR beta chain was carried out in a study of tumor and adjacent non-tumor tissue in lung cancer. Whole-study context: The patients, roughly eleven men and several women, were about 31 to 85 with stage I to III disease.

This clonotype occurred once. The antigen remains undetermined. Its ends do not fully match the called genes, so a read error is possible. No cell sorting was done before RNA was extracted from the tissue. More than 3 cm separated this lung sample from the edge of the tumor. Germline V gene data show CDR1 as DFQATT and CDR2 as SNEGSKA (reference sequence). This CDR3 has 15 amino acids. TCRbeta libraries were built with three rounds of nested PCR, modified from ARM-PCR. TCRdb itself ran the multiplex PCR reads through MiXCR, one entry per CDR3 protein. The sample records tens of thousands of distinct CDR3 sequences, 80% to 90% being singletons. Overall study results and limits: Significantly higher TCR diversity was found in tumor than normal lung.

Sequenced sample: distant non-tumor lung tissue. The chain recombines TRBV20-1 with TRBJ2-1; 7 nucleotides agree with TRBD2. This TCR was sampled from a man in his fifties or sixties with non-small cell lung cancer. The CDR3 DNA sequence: TGCAGTGCTAGTGATGGACTAGTAGGCTACAATGAGCAATTCTTC. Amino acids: CSASDGLVGYNEQFF.